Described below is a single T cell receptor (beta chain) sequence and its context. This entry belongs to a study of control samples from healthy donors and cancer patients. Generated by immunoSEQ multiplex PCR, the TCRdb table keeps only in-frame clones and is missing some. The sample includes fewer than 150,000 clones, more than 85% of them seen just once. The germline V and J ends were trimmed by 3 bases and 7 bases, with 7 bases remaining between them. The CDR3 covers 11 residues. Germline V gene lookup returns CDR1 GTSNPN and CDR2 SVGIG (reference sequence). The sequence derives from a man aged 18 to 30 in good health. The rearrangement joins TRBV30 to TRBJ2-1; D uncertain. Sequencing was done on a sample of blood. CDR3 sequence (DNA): TGTGCCTGGAGCAACGGAAATGAGCAGTTCTTC. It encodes CAWSNGNEQFF.